This TCR beta chain appears in the sequencing data of a study of radiation and T cells in renal cell carcinoma. Noted treatment: treatment-naive control, cytoreductive nephrectomy. Using immunoSEQ multiplex PCR, the repertoire was profiled, and TCRdb retains in-frame clones only, with some absent. The sample records 12,000 to 15,000 clones, 57% being singletons. This clonotype originated in a man aged 45-65 years with renal cell carcinoma. The sample was tumor tissue, taken from a patient whose treatment was nephrectomy without radiotherapy.

CDR3 coding DNA: TGCGCCAGCAGCTTGGACCCAGCGGGCAGGACAGATACGCAGTATTTT. It encodes CASSLDPAGRTDTQYF. The chain carries TRBV5-1 and TRBJ2-3; D perhaps matches TRBD2 (6 bases). Trimming pared 0 bases from V and 3 bases from J, leaving 14 bases between. CDR3 length: 16 residues. Germline CDR1 SGHRS, CDR2 YFSETQ.